This T cell receptor beta chain emerged from a study of T-cell reconstitution after alpha-beta-depleted transplantation in children. Study-level results: Newly produced T cells mostly provided counts and TCRbeta diversity after one year, as hyperexpanded clones declined. Expanded clones from the graft, numbering several hundred, reportedly supplied alpha-beta T cells about two months after transplant.

Germline CDR1 SNHLY, CDR2 FYNNEI. V was pared by 8 bases and J by 3 bases, with 14 bases between. This CDR3 is 15 amino acids long. Unique molecular identifiers were incorporated when the TCRbeta library was constructed. TCRdb analysed the PCR reads with MiXCR anew, one entry per CDR3 protein. The sample holds about 98,000 distinct CDR3 sequences; roughly a quarter are singletons and the top ten take about 21%. In this sample, this clonotype turned up many times. Antigen specificity is unknown. This chain uses TRBV2 with TRBJ2-6; D is unresolved. The sequencing used PBMCs, collected before TCRalphabeta/CD19-depleted stem cell transplant. This sequence originates from a boy between 2 and 10 years old with acute lymphoblastic leukemia, due to receive a stem cell transplant. CDR3 protein: CASLKTEVGANVLTF. As DNA, the CDR3 is TGTGCCAGCCTCAAAACTGAGGTTGGGGCCAACGTCCTGACTTTC.